This T cell receptor (beta chain) came from a study of patients and donors after allogeneic stem cell transplantation. This clonotype is termed medium-sized. V was trimmed by 4 bases and J by 4 bases, leaving 11 bases between them. CDR3 length equals 14 residues. Per the germline V gene, CDR1 is SGHTA and CDR2 is FQGNSA. TCRdb re-analysed the RT-PCR reads in MiXCR, keeping a single row per CDR3 protein. The data show 2,000 or so distinct CDR3 sequences, about 4.7% seen once. The sequence derives from a human donor who was either an allogeneic HSCT recipient or a stem cell or donor lymphocyte infusion donor (not recorded which). It is not recorded whose cells these are; they may come from a transplant donor. The chain recombines TRBV7-2 with TRBJ2-1; D is uncertain. The specimen was blood, either unsorted or a sorted T cell fraction (not recorded which). The CDR3 sequence is CASSSPGRYNEQFF. DNA for the CDR3: TGTGCCAGCAGCTCGCCTGGTCGATACAATGAGCAGTTCTTC.